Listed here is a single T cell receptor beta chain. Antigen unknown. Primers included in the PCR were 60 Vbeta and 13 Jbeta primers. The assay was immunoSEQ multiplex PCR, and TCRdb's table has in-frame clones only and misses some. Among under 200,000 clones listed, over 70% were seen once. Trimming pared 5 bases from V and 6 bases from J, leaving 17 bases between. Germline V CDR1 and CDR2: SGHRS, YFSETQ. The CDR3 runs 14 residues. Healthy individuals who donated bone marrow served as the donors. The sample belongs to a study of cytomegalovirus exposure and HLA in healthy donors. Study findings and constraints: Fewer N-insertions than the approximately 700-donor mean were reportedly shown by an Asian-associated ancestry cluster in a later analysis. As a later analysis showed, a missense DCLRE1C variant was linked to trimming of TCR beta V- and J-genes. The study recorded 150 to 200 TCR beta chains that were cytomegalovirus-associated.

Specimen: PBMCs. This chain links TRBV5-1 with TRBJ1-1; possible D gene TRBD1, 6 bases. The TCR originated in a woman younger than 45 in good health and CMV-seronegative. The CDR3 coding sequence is TGCGCCAGCAGTCCTGGACAGCTCGGAGCTGAAGCTTTCTTT. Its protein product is CASSPGQLGAEAFF.